This entry concerns a single TCR beta chain. This sample is part of a study of T cells in Graves' hyperthyroidism and ophthalmopathy. The source material, RNA transcripts, was used to amplify TCR beta CDR3 regions. With the HTBI primer set, the TCR CDR3 went through a first round of RT-PCR. MiXCR, run by TCRdb on the multiplex PCR reads, gives a single entry per CDR3 protein. The profile shows a few hundred thousand distinct CDR3 sequences, 12% to 15% of them singletons. The sequenced sample was blood. The origin of this receptor is a woman between 40 and 50 years old with Graves' ophthalmopathy.

CDR3 nucleotides: TGTGCCACCAGCAGAAGGGGAGCCGTGGAGACCCAGTACTTC. Protein sequence: CATSRRGAVETQYF. The chain couples TRBV15 to TRBJ2-5; the D gene could be TRBD1 or TRBD2 (5 bases each). The V gene lost 2 bases and the J gene lost 5 bases, with 12 bases spanning the gap. This CDR3 comprises 14 residues. Germline values: CDR1 LNHNV, CDR2 YYDKDF (reference sequence). Combining the CDR3 with reference TRBV15 and TRBJ2-5 gives the whole variable domain DAMVIQNPRYQVTQFGKPVTLSCSQTLNHNVMYWYQQKSSQAPKLLFHYYDKDFNNEADTPDNFQSRRPNTSFCFLDIRSPGLGDTAMYLCATSRRGAVETQYFGPGTRLLVL.